The T cell receptor beta chain described here comes from a study of blood T cells in healthy people across ages. This clonotype was seen only a few times. Its antigen is undetermined. Then a second PCR, running roughly 7 to 12 cycles, was carried out with a sample-barcoded 5' primer and a J-beta primer mix. TCRdb re-called the 5' RACE reads through MiXCR, storing one row per CDR3 protein. The sample records 650,000 to 800,000 distinct CDR3 sequences, approximately 52% being singletons. Trimming cost V 7 bases and J 3 bases; bases outside gene matches: 7. This CDR3 is 14 amino acids long. Study-level points and caveats: Long-lived donors had more naive CD4+ cells and higher diversity than aged donors.

The TCR was taken from a woman of 80 years or more in good health. The source material was blood. V gene TRBV12-3 or TRBV12-4 combines with J gene TRBJ2-7; 9 nucleotides align to TRBD2. The DNA of the CDR3 is TGTGCCAGCACCTTAGCGGGAGCACGCTACGAGCAGTACTTC. It yields the protein CASTLAGARYEQYF.